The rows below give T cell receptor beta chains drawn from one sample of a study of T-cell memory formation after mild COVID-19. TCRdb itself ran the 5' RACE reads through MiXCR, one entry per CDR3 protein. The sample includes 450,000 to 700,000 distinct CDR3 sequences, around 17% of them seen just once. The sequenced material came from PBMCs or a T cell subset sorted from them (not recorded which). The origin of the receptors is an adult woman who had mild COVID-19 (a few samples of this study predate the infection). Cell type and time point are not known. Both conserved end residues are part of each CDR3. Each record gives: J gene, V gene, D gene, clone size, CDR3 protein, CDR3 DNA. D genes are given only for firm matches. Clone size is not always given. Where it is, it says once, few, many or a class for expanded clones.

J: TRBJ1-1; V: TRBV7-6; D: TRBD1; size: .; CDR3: CASSLTTGGRPEAFF; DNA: TGTGCCAGCAGCCTAACGACAGGGGGACGACCTGAAGCTTTCTTT
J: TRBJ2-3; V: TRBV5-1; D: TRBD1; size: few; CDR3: CASSWSGQGSTDTQYF; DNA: TGCGCCAGCAGCTGGTCCGGACAGGGTAGCACAGATACGCAGTATTTT
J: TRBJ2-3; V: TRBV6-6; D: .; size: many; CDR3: CASSYEHRTDTQYF; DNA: TGTGCCAGCAGTTACGAACACCGCACAGATACGCAGTATTTT
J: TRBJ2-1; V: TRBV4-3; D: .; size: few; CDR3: CASSQDNDASYNEQFF; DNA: TGCGCCAGCAGCCAAGATAACGACGCGTCCTACAATGAGCAGTTCTTC
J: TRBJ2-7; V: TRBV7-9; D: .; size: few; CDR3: CASQGFYEQYF; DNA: TGTGCCAGCCAGGGGTTCTACGAGCAGTACTTC
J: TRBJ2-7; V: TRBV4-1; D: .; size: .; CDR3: CASSQGIDSYEQYF; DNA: TGCGCCAGCAGCCAAGGTATCGACTCCTACGAGCAGTACTTC
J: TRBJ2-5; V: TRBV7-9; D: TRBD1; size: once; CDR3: CASSPGPTPGQAKETQYF; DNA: TGTGCCAGCAGCCCAGGGCCTACTCCGGGACAGGCAAAAGAGACCCAGTACTTC
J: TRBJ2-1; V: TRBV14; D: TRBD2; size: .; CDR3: CASSDPLAGVRSRGNEQFF; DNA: TGTGCCAGCAGCGATCCCCTAGCGGGAGTGAGGAGTAGGGGCAATGAGCAGTTCTTC
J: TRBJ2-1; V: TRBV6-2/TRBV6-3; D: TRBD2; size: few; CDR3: CASSYSWLAGMYEQFF; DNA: TGTGCCAGCAGTTACTCGTGGCTAGCGGGTATGTACGAGCAGTTCTTC
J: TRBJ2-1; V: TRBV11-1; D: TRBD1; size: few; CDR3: CASSFGDRESGEQFF; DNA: TGTGCCAGCAGCTTCGGGGACAGGGAAAGTGGTGAGCAGTTCTTC
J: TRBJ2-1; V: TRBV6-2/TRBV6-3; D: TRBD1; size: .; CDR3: CASSHHNVDRGRHNEQFF; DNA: TGTGCCAGCAGTCACCACAACGTTGACAGGGGACGGCACAATGAGCAGTTCTTC
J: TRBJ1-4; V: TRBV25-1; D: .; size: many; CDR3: CASSQRTGTNEKLFF; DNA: TGTGCCAGCAGTCAAAGGACGGGAACTAATGAAAAACTGTTTTTT
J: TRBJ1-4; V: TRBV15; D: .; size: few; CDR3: CATSRDRERGKLFF; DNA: TGTGCCACCAGCAGAGACAGGGAAAGAGGAAAACTGTTTTTT
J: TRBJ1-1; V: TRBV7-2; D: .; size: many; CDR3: CASSSGRTMNTEAFF; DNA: TGTGCCAGCAGCTCGGGACGGACGATGAACACTGAAGCTTTCTTT
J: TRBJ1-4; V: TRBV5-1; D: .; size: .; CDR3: CASSPEGEKLFF; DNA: TGCGCCAGCAGCCCCGAGGGGGAAAAACTGTTTTTT
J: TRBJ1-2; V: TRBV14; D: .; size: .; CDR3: CASSRSGAHTF; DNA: TGTGCCAGCAGCCGGTCAGGGGCCCACACCTTC
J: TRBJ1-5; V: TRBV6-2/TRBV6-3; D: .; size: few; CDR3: CASSFGHRGNQPQHF; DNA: TGTGCCAGCAGTTTTGGACATAGGGGCAATCAGCCCCAGCATTTT
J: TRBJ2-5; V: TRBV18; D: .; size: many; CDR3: CASSPSGETQYF; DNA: TGCGCCAGCAGCCCTTCGGGTGAGACCCAGTACTTC
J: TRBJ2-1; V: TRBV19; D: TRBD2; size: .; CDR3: CASTFHAGDSGEQFF; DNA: TGTGCCAGTACCTTTCATGCGGGAGACTCTGGTGAGCAGTTCTTC
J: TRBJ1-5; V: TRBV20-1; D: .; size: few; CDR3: CSARSDSRYSNQPQHF; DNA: TGCAGTGCTAGGTCCGACAGCCGTTATAGCAATCAGCCCCAGCATTTT
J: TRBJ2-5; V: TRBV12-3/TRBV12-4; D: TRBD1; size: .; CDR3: CASRETGGAATQYF; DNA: TGTGCCAGCCGAGAGACAGGGGGCGCCGCGACCCAGTACTTC
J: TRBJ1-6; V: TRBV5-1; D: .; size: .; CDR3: CASSPSLNSPLHF; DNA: TGCGCCAGCAGCCCCTCCCTGAATTCACCCCTCCACTTT
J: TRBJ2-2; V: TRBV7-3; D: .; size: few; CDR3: CASSSPEGLPGELFF; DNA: TGTGCCAGCAGCTCCCCGGAAGGGTTGCCCGGGGAGCTGTTTTTT
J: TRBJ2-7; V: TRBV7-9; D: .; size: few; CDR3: CASSHENEQYF; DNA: TGTGCCAGCAGCCACGAGAACGAGCAGTACTTC
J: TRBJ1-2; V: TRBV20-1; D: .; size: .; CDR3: CSARGGTNTYGYTF; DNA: TGCAGTGCTAGGGGGGGGACGAACACATATGGCTACACCTTC
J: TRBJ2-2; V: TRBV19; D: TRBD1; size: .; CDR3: CASSMGQGAGELFF; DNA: TGTGCCAGTAGTATGGGACAGGGGGCCGGGGAGCTGTTTTTT
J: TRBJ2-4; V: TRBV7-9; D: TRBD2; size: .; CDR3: CATAWGGKERAKNIQYF; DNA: TGTGCCACCGCGTGGGGGGGAAAGGAAAGAGCCAAAAACATTCAGTACTTC